Below, 22 T cell receptor beta chains from the same sample are listed, as sequenced in a study (dated by TCRdb to about 2015). The protocol used for the library was 5' RACE. The instrument was an Illumina MiSeq. The public sequencing data were trimmed at Q25 with fastp and processed into clonotypes with MiXCR by TCRdb, which kept only in-frame beta chains. Rows with a matching CDR3 protein are joined into one entry that keeps the most common DNA and genes. The sample table shows approximately 60,000 distinct CDR3 sequences, and under 25% are seen once. Jointly, the top ten make up under 3.5% of the sample. The source material was memory CD4+ T cells sorted from a lymph node. The cell subset or site label corresponds to: memory CD4+ T cells, CD4+CD45RO+CD25-. The receptor set was obtained from a female donor with breast cancer.

This rearrangement joins TRBV10-3 to TRBJ2-7, with D perhaps assigned TRBD1 or TRBD2 (5 bases each). With 9 bases removed from V and 6 bases from J, the gap between germline ends came to 18 bases. This CDR3 has 13 amino acids. Germline CDR1 ENHRY, CDR2 SYGVKD. CDR3 sequence reads: CAMRGTYGSEQYF. CDR3 DNA sequence: TGTGCCATGCGAGGGACGTATGGCTCCGAGCAGTACTTC.

The sample holds a few counts of this clonotype. The chain links TRBV7-8 to TRBJ2-1; D perhaps matches TRBD1 (5 bases). The CDR3 contains 14 residues. Per germline, CDR1 SGHVS and CDR2 FQNEAQ. The V end was cut by 5 bases, the J end by 7 bases, with 15 bases between. The CDR3 protein is CASSPWGRVNEQFF. CDR3 sequence (DNA): TGTGCCAGCAGCCCGTGGGGCAGGGTAAATGAGCAGTTCTTC.

The rearrangement uses TRBV11-2 and TRBJ2-5, with 7 bases identical to TRBD2. Germline V gives CDR1 SGHAT, CDR2 FQNNGV. The CDR3 runs to 14 residues. The ends lost 6 bases at V and 8 bases at J; junction bases unmatched: 12. The CDR3 coding sequence is TGTGCCAGCAGGTCAGCGCCTGGACTAGGAACCCAGTACTTC. Its protein product is CASRSAPGLGTQYF.

This clonotype was observed a handful of times. CDR3 DNA sequence: TGTGCCACCAGCTCAGGACTAGCGCTTAACACCGGGGAGCTGTTTTTT. Translation gives CATSSGLALNTGELFF. The rearrangement joins TRBV15 to TRBJ2-2; 9 nucleotides match TRBD2. V was clipped by 5 bases and J by 2 bases; unmatched bases: 6. The CDR3 covers 16 residues. CDR1 and CDR2 (germline): LNHNV, YYDKDF (reference sequence).

This clonotype showed up just a few times. The gene calls are TRBV12-3 or TRBV12-4 and TRBJ2-7, with no clear D. The V end lost 5 bases, the J end lost 2 bases, and 10 bases lay between the germline ends. CDR3 length: 13 amino acids. The CDR3 sequence is CASSPPIPYEQYF. Here the CDR3 DNA reads TGTGCCAGCAGTCCCCCCATCCCCTACGAGCAGTACTTC.

Note on this clonotype: Because it lacks the conserved phenylalanine or tryptophan at the end, this CDR3 is likely a read error. The CDR3 loop reads CASSLPPPSTYEQYC. The CDR3 DNA reads as TGTGCCAGCAGCCTCCCCCCTCCCTCAACCTACGAGCAGTACTGC. The J gene is TRBJ2-7, the V gene TRBV7-2; D gene uncertain. The CDR3 extends over 15 amino acids. Trimming left V 5 bases short and J 2 bases short, with 16 bases between. CDR1 is SGHTA, CDR2 FQGNSA, per germline.

At least ten counts were recorded for this clonotype. This rearrangement joins TRBV4-1 to TRBJ2-3, with D maybe TRBD1 (5 bases). Germline values: CDR1 MGHRA, CDR2 YSYEKL. The CDR3 sequence is 15 residues long. V dropped 4 bases and J dropped 4 bases, with 15 bases sitting between them. The CDR3 DNA is TGCGCCAGCAGCCGGGCGCACCCGACAGCAGATACGCAGTATTTT. Its translation is CASSRAHPTADTQYF.

This clonotype was seen a few times. This chain uses TRBV19 with TRBJ1-5; D not certain. This CDR3 comprises 13 residues. Trimming cost V 5 bases and J 6 bases, with 11 bases left between them. CDR1 is LNHDA, CDR2 SQIVND, per germline (reference sequence). The CDR3 reads CASSPPPGQPQHF. The CDR3 DNA follows: TGTGCCAGTAGTCCGCCGCCCGGTCAGCCCCAGCATTTT.

This clonotype was counted a few times. The gene calls are TRBV5-1 and TRBJ2-7; tentatively, D is TRBD1 (6 bases). The germline V gene encodes CDR1 SGHRS and CDR2 YFSETQ. Trimming took off 0 bases at V and 5 bases at J, with 18 bases between the two ends. There are 16 residues in the CDR3. The CDR3 reads CASSLGQVGSTDEQYF. The CDR3 DNA is TGCGCCAGCAGCTTGGGACAGGTTGGGTCTACGGACGAGCAGTACTTC.

This clonotype has only a few counts. The chain is built from TRBV5-1 and TRBJ2-1; 7 bases match TRBD2. V shed 0 bases, J shed 9 bases, and the junction held 12 bases outside the gene matches. CDR1 is SGHRS, CDR2 YFSETQ, per germline. The CDR3 totals 16 residues. In DNA form, the CDR3 reads TGCGCCAGCAGCTTGGACGGGAGGATGAAGTTGGGTGAGCAGTTCTTC. Amino acids: CASSLDGRMKLGEQFF.

This clonotype was seen a handful of times. Here the CDR3 DNA reads TGTGCCAGCAGCTTATCCGGGTCTTACACAGATACGCAGTATTTT. Its translation is CASSLSGSYTDTQYF. The chain is built from TRBV7-2 and TRBJ2-3; D gene uncertain. Germline V gives CDR1 SGHTA, CDR2 FQGNSA. Trimming shortened V by 2 bases and J by 2 bases, and 11 bases separated the two germline ends. The CDR3 sequence is 15 residues long.

This clonotype was seen only a few times. This chain uses TRBV3-1 with TRBJ2-7, with D possibly TRBD2 on 5 matching bases. The CDR3 totals 15 residues. V was clipped by 1 base and J by 5 bases, with 15 bases between them. CDR1 and CDR2 from the germline V gene are LGHDT and YNNKEL (reference sequence). The CDR3 DNA follows: TGTGCCAGCAGCCAAGCAGCCCTAGCTAATGACGAGCAGTACTTC. The encoded protein is CASSQAALANDEQYF.

This clonotype was seen a handful of times. The V gene is TRBV6-6, the J gene TRBJ2-7, with D possibly called TRBD1 or TRBD2 (7 bases each). The germline V gene encodes CDR1 MNHNY and CDR2 SVGAGI (reference sequence). This CDR3 region has 14 residues. V lost 8 bases and J 3 bases, leaving 17 bases between the germline ends. The CDR3 nucleotides read TGTGCCAGCGGCAGGGGGGGCCGCAACTACGAGCAGTACTTC. Residues: CASGRGGRNYEQYF.

The chain couples TRBV20-1 to TRBJ2-1; 9 bases fit TRBD1. The germline V gene encodes CDR1 DFQATT and CDR2 SNEGSKA (reference sequence). With V trimmed by 1 base and J by 4 bases, 5 bases remained unmatched. The CDR3 totals 15 residues. The CDR3 DNA sequence: TGCAGTGCTAGAGGGAGACAGGGGGAGTACAATGAGCAGTTCTTC. It yields the protein CSARGRQGEYNEQFF.

This clonotype was detected ten times or more. The genes are TRBV20-1 and TRBJ1-2, with unresolved D. Deletions cut 5 bases from V and 0 bases from J, with 16 bases between. The germline CDR1 and CDR2 sequences are DFQATT and SNEGSKA (reference sequence). The length of the CDR3 is 15 residues. For the CDR3, the DNA is TGCAGTGCTCCCCCTGAGACACTTGCTAACTATGGCTACACCTTC. This sequence encodes CSAPPETLANYGYTF.

There are a few counts of this clonotype. Written as DNA, the CDR3 is TGTGCCACCGCACGTACATATACAGATACGCAGTATTTT. This encodes CATARTYTDTQYF. The chain recombines TRBV27 with TRBJ2-3; no definite D call. Germline-derived CDR1 and CDR2 are MNHEY and SMNVEV (reference sequence). The CDR3 is made up of 13 amino acids. Trimming removed 10 bases from V and 3 bases from J, with 14 bases in between.

This clonotype has ten or more counts. The rearrangement links TRBV6-5 to TRBJ1-5, with D perhaps matching TRBD1 (6 bases). Germline loops: CDR1 MNHEY, CDR2 SVGAGI. Trimming pared 6 bases from V and 0 bases from J, leaving 12 bases between. The CDR3 is 15 amino acids. The CDR3, as DNA: TGTGCCAGCAGGCGACAGGCCTATAGCAATCAGCCCCAGCATTTT. Amino acids: CASRRQAYSNQPQHF.

This clonotype is labeled as medium-sized. This rearrangement joins TRBV4-1 to TRBJ2-5; D is undetermined. This CDR3 is 13 amino acids long. The V end was cut by 4 bases, the J end by 5 bases, with 11 bases between. Germline lookup yields CDR1 MGHRA and CDR2 YSYEKL. CDR3 residues: CASSLTLGETQYF. In nucleotides, the CDR3 is TGCGCCAGCAGCCTTACCCTTGGGGAGACCCAGTACTTC.

The gene calls are TRBV29-1 and TRBJ2-2; D is uncertain. This CDR3 spans 12 amino acids. The V end lost 6 bases, the J end lost 3 bases, and 8 bases lay between the germline ends. From germline, CDR1 is SQVTM and CDR2 ANQGSEA. This CDR3 reads CSVSGHTGELFF. The DNA for the CDR3 is TGCAGCGTATCCGGGCACACCGGGGAGCTGTTTTTT.

The chain is built from TRBV6-1 and TRBJ1-1; TRBD1 agrees at 11 bases. This CDR3 has 16 amino acids. V dropped 1 base and J dropped 1; count of bases not matched to a gene: 2. Germline-derived CDR1 and CDR2 are MNHNS and SASEGT. The CDR3 DNA follows: TGTGCCAGCAGTGAAGGGACAGGGGGCGCGAACACTGAAGCTTTCTTT. Protein: CASSEGTGGANTEAFF.

This clonotype was counted between two and nine times. Here the CDR3 omits its conserved ending phenylalanine or tryptophan, so a read error is the likely source. This rearrangement joins TRBV4-2 to TRBJ2-4; the match to TRBD2 covers 14 bases. The ends lost 3 bases at V and 7 bases at J; junction bases unmatched: 2. The CDR3 loop spans 15 amino acids. Looked up from germline, CDR1 is LGHNA and CDR2 is YNFKEQ. The CDR3 sequence is CASSQGLAGDNIQYL. The DNA for the CDR3 is TGTGCCAGCAGCCAGGGACTAGCGGGAGATAACATTCAGTACCTC.

A remark on this clonotype: One end of the junction is discordant with germline, which a read error may explain. The chain carries TRBV28 and TRBJ2-7; D may be TRBD2 (6 bases). The CDR3 runs 16 residues. The V gene's germline CDR1 is MDHEN and CDR2 SYDVKM. In DNA form, the CDR3 reads TGTGCCAGCAGTTACCCCTGGGGAGGTAATTCCTACGGGCAGTACTTC. Amino acid sequence: CASSYPWGGNSYGQYF.